This entry concerns a single TCR beta chain. Its antigen is not yet known. No much larger clonotype is one base removed from it; base qualities were not supplied. This specimen belongs to a study of shared clonotypes between healthy human individuals (dated by TCRdb to about 2020). Study-wide context: A couple of women and three men aged 18 to 49 years were included in the cohort. Blood TCR repertoires of roughly five healthy adults were deeply sequenced to estimate repertoire size and the extent of clonotype sharing between individuals. To increase sequencing depth and limit assay-specific biases, TCR repertoire library preparation and sequencing were carried out by different laboratories using diverse techniques. Each donor's leukapheresis produced roughly between roughly 0.85 and 9.5 billion PBMCs. Per donor, three plates each were used for CD4 naive and CD4 memory, two for CD8 naive, and one for CD8 memory.

Healthy HIV-negative adults with no recently reported acute infections or vaccinations were included as donors. Every donor was a Caucasian adult living in Nashville, Tennessee, USA. CD4+ T cells were enriched by magnetic negative selection, after which naive cells were positively selected on CD45RA and the negative fraction was taken as the memory subset. Blood was obtained by leukapheresis, after which PBMCs were separated by Ficoll-Histopaque density gradient centrifugation and cryopreserved in liquid nitrogen vapor phase. Analytical flow cytometry was used to check the purity and quantity of each magnetically sorted T cell population. Genomic DNA was isolated from each sorted fraction and quantified by UV absorbance on a Nanodrop 2000c. Using the deep immunoSEQ assay, TCR CDR3 regions were amplified from genomic DNA by multiplex PCR. Extracted genomic DNA from each cell subset was distributed evenly across all wells of several immunoSEQ 96-well plates, and each plate was treated as a replicate. For sorted subsets, each replicate PCR was loaded with roughly 0.2 ug genomic DNA, equivalent to 25,000 to 30,000 T cell genomes. The purified libraries were quantified using a Qubit 3.0 fluorometer, sized with a Bioanalyzer 2100, and then quantified again using the KAPA Library Quantification kit. Each immunoSEQ 96-well plate was sequenced on its own single-read 150-cycle Illumina NextSeq 550 flow cell. In the paper's pipeline: Because only junctional sequences without quality scores were contained in the immunoSEQ output, filtering matching that applied to full-length reads could not be performed. To assign V/J genes and CDR3, sequences were annotated using PyIR, a Python wrapper for IgBLAST v1.9, with IMGT germline references. Reads with weak V/J assignments (E-value above 1e-6), missing CDR3, stop codons, out-of-frame junctions, or ambiguous translated residues were removed. A V3J clonotype was defined by an identical inferred V gene, J gene, and CDR3 amino acid sequence. The percentage overlap between two repertoires was calculated by dividing the number of shared unique clonotypes by the size of the smaller repertoire. Richness of each repertoire was evaluated using RTK rarefaction, the Chao1 estimator, and Recon v2.1 estimates of unobserved clonotypes. OLGA was used to compute generation probabilities for all TCRbeta clonotypes that the gDNA method yielded from a handful of donors. The source is immuneACCESS, and TCRdb retained only in-frame sequences with V and J called. Part of the clones is not carried over; for the studies checked, unresolved V genes explain less than half of this, and the remainder is unexplained. The DNA was the basis for D and trimming; V, J and clone size are from that table. The sample includes approximately 1.1 million clones, with around 78% observed a single time. The ten biggest clones cover 0.4% to 0.55% of the sample.

Findings and caveats that apply to the study as a whole: Even with the large sequencing depth, rarefaction of the sorted-subset datasets indicated that sequencing was incomplete. Sampling was limited to blood, and TCR repertoires in tissue likely differ from TCR repertoires in blood. Estimated clonotype richness was generally larger for naive than for memory subsets. Across a few donors, approximately 5% of naive CD4, 3% to 4% of naive CD8, 2.3% of memory CD4, and under 0.45% of memory CD8 clonotypes were shared. The small number of donors limited the genetic and exposure-history diversity represented. Based on pairwise subsampling, the degree of clonotype sharing among donors was expected to be affected by sequencing depth. Higher generation probabilities were observed for clonotypes shared by all four sorted-subset donors than for non-shared clonotypes.

The germline V gene (reference sequence) provides CDR1 LNHNV and CDR2 YYDKDF. The junction shows trimming of 6 bases on V and 9 bases on J, plus 24 bases between the germline ends. The CDR3 measures 15 amino acids from cysteine to phenylalanine. Only the CDR3 region is kept as DNA, spanning 45 bases read in frame from base 1. The rearrangement joined TRBV15 to TRBJ2-7; the D gene is possibly TRBD1, with 5 bases matching. This TCR derives from a young man in good health. Some clones in this sample may be carry-over from other donors' samples. The sequenced material came from memory CD4+ T cells from PBMCs. This specimen's cell subset or site label, per the study, means: CD45RA-negative fraction. The DNA reads as follows: TGTGCCACCAGAGGCGGCGACAGTTCCTACGAAGGGCAGTACTTC. It encodes CATRGGDSSYEGQYF. With the portions outside the CDR3 filled from the reference TRBV15 and TRBJ2-7 genes, the complete variable region becomes DAMVIQNPRYQVTQFGKPVTLSCSQTLNHNVMYWYQQKSSQAPKLLFHYYDKDFNNEADTPDNFQSRRPNTSFCFLDIRSPGLGDTAMYLCATRGGDSSYEGQYFGPGTRLTVT.